The rows below give T cell receptor beta chains drawn from one sample of a study of T cells in Graves' hyperthyroidism and ophthalmopathy. TCRdb fed the multiplex PCR reads into MiXCR, producing one record per CDR3 protein. Here the sample spans about 570,000 distinct CDR3 sequences, about 43% being singletons. Sequencing was done on a sample of peripheral blood or thyroid tissue (not recorded which). Receptors originate from an adult woman with Graves' disease, either hyperthyroidism or ophthalmopathy (not recorded which). Both conserved end residues are part of each CDR3. A D gene is named only where the DNA matches it firmly. Size values are once, few and many counts, or a class for expanded clones, and some rows have none.

V	size	D	J	DNA	CDR3
TRBV20-1	few	TRBD2	TRBJ2-5	TGCAGTGCTAGAGAGACTAGCGGGGATACGCAGTATTTC	CSARETSGDTQYF
TRBV6-6	few	-	TRBJ2-2	TGTGCCAGCAGTTACTCCCCTTCGACCCGCCACTCATCCACCGGGGAGCTGTTTTTT	CASSYSPSTRHSSTGELFF
TRBV20-1	many	-	TRBJ2-5	TGCAGTGCTCTTAGCGGTGCGCCGAGGGGGACCCAGTACTTC	CSALSGAPRGTQYF
TRBV12-3/TRBV12-4	many	-	TRBJ1-1	TGTGCCAGCAGCCCCTACAGGTTGGTGAACACTGAAGCTTTCTTT	CASSPYRLVNTEAFF
TRBV12-3/TRBV12-4	many	-	TRBJ2-2	TGTGCCAGCCTAAAAGAGGGGGACACCGGGGAGCTGTTTTTT	CASLKEGDTGELFF
TRBV7-9	-	-	TRBJ1-2	TGTGCCAGCAGCTTAGGTATAGGCTATGGCTACACCTTC	CASSLGIGYGYTF
TRBV15	-	TRBD2	TRBJ2-5	TGTGCCACCAGTCCTAGGACTAGCGGGAGGGCGGGTGGAGAGACCCAGTACTTC	CATSPRTSGRAGGETQYF
TRBV11-2	many	-	TRBJ2-2	TGTGCCAGCAGCTTTTTTTCCGGGGAGCTGTTTTTT	CASSFFSGELFF
TRBV11-2	many	-	TRBJ2-7	TGTGCCAGCACCCCGCGAATAGCTCCCGGCTACGAGCAGTACTTC	CASTPRIAPGYEQYF
TRBV19	many	TRBD2	TRBJ2-7	TGTGCCAGTAGTATCCGGACTAGCGGCGCCTACGAGCAGTACTTC	CASSIRTSGAYEQYF
TRBV27	many	TRBD1	TRBJ1-6	TGTGCCAGCAGTTTTGCCAGGGGGGGCTTCGATTCACCCCTCCACTTT	CASSFARGGFDSPLHF
TRBV10-3	-	TRBD2	TRBJ2-7	TGTGCCAGCAGTTTAGGCCTAGCGGGATTTTACGGGCAGTACTTC	CASSLGLAGFYGQYF
TRBV4-3	-	TRBD1	TRBJ2-7	TGCGCCAGCAGCCAAGAGGCGAGGACAGGGATAACCTACGAGCAGTACTTC	CASSQEARTGITYEQYF
TRBV3-1	many	TRBD1	TRBJ2-5	TGTGCCAGCAGCCAGGACAGGGCCCAAGAGACCCAGTACTTC	CASSQDRAQETQYF
TRBV12-3/TRBV12-4	-	-	TRBJ2-7	TGTGCCAGCAGTCCTTGGGCACATACCTACGAGCAGTACTTC	CASSPWAHTYEQYF
TRBV19	-	-	TRBJ1-1	TGTGCTCAGCAAGTCTTGAACACTGAAGCTTTCTTT	CAQQVLNTEAFF
TRBV20-1	many	-	TRBJ1-6	TGCAGTGCCATACGCGGTTCACCCCTCCACTTT	CSAIRGSPLHF
TRBV9	-	-	TRBJ2-5	TGTGCCAGCAGCGTAGACGGAGCGACCCAGTACTTC	CASSVDGATQYF
TRBV12-3/TRBV12-4	-	-	TRBJ2-2	TGTGCCAGCAGTTTTCAGCCGCACACCGGGGAGCTGTTTTTT	CASSFQPHTGELFF
TRBV20-1	-	-	TRBJ1-6	TGCAGTGCTAGAGAGACCGGGGATTCACCCCTCCACTTT	CSARETGDSPLHF
TRBV12-3/TRBV12-4	-	-	TRBJ1-6	TGTGCCAGCAGTCCAACGAGAGGACAGCCTGATTCACCCCTCCACTTT	CASSPTRGQPDSPLHF
TRBV4-1	many	-	TRBJ1-6	TGCGCCAGCAGCCAAAGCGTATTCCTTCCACCCCTCCACTTT	CASSQSVFLPPLHF